This TCR beta chain was recovered during a study of T cells in Graves' hyperthyroidism and ophthalmopathy. In its sample, this clonotype was seen a few times. RNA transcripts provided the source from which TCR beta CDR3 regions were amplified. The study used the HTBI primer set for a first-round RT-PCR of the TCR CDR3. MiXCR was run by TCRdb on the multiplex PCR reads, yielding one entry per CDR3 protein. The repertoire has over 250,000 distinct CDR3 sequences, 22% of them found once; the top ten carry roughly 60%. Germline assignment: CDR1 MGHRA and CDR2 YSYEKL. V lost 4 bases to trimming and J lost 4 bases; unmatched junction nucleotides: 6. CDR3 length equals 14 residues. A patient was excluded if there was uncontrolled infection, other autoimmune disease, pregnancy or lactation.

The chain recombines TRBV4-1 with TRBJ2-5, with 7 bases identical to TRBD1. This sequence was found in a man aged 25 to 40 with Graves' ophthalmopathy. The sample taken for sequencing was blood. The CDR3 nucleotides are TGCGCCAGCAGCCCTCCGACAGGGATAGAGACCCAGTACTTC. Translated, it gives CASSPPTGIETQYF.